The source of this T cell receptor (beta chain) is a study of blood T cell repertoires in COVID-19. Overall study context: Whether acute or convalescent, the COVID-19 samples came from the United States, Italy and Spain. PBMCs, B-cell-depleted T cells, or T cells provided the cDNA or gDNA that made up the material.

Original data processing: Reference gene primer amplification in the assay estimated nucleated cell counts. Clones were sequenced by immunoSEQ multiplex PCR, and TCRdb holds only the in-frame ones, with some missing. For V, J and clone size, that table is used; D and trimming come from the DNA. Of over 150,000 clones listed, under 90% are singletons. Unmatched junction bases numbered 6, after V lost 3 bases and J lost 5 bases. The CDR3 runs 14 residues. Germline V gene data show CDR1 as MNHNS and CDR2 as SASEGT. This sequence originates from a woman of 80 years or more with active or convalescent COVID-19. The sample comprised peripheral blood. V gene TRBV6-1 combines with J gene TRBJ2-5, with 7 bases identical to TRBD1. The CDR3 DNA reads TGTGCCAGCAGTGATGGTGGCAGGGGGGAGACCCAGTACTTC. It yields the protein CASSDGGRGETQYF.